This T cell receptor (beta chain) was sequenced in a study of blood T cell repertoires in COVID-19. Turning to the study itself: The study drew acute and convalescent COVID-19 samples from the United States, Italy and Spain. PBMCs, B-cell-depleted T cells, or T cells provided the cDNA or gDNA that made up the material.

The germline gives CDR1 LNHNV, CDR2 YYDKDF (reference sequence). CDR3 length equals 16 residues. The ends were cut back, 2 bases at V and 3 bases at J, with 13 bases in the middle. In the study's own analysis: By means of reference gene primer amplification, nucleated cell counts were estimated. Clones were sequenced by immunoSEQ multiplex PCR, and TCRdb holds only the in-frame ones, with some missing. From that table come the V and J calls and clone size; the DNA was used to work out D and trimming. This table has over 20,000 clones, 72% appearing once. This rearrangement joins TRBV15 to TRBJ2-2; no clear D gene. The sequenced sample was peripheral blood. The clonotype was recovered from a woman aged 80 or over with acute or convalescent COVID-19. The DNA for the CDR3 is TGTGCCACCAGCAGAAGTAAACAGACCTACACCGGGGAGCTGTTTTTT. This encodes CATSRSKQTYTGELFF.